These 24 T cell receptor beta chains share one sample of origin, sequenced in a study of metastatic and nonmetastatic thyroid tumors (dated by TCRdb to about 2020). The library was obtained by PCR. Reads for this sample came from an Illumina HiSeq 4000. Through fastp at Q25 and MiXCR, TCRdb rebuilt clones from the public reads, retaining in-frame beta chains. The sample table records about 45,000 clones; about 4.2% of these occur just once. The ten top clones hold around 9.6% of the sample. None of the patients had been given any treatment before thyroid surgery. The material sequenced was blood. The receptors were gathered from a female donor with papillary thyroid cancer or a benign thyroid nodule (not recorded which). Some clones in this sample may be carry-over from other donors' samples.

With respect to this clone: This may be a read error: a much more frequent sequence differs by one nucleotide. This chain uses TRBV20-1 with TRBJ1-1; a possible D gene is TRBD1 (6 bases). CDR3 length: 15 residues. The germline V and J ends were trimmed by 2 bases and 2 bases, with 15 bases remaining between them. CDR1 is DFQATT, CDR2 SNEGSKA, per germline (reference sequence). The CDR3 DNA is TGCAGTGCTAGACCATTGCGACAGGCAAACACTGAAGCTTTCTTT. This sequence encodes CSARPLRQANTEAFF.

This clone was seen at least ten times. The chain joins TRBV28 to TRBJ1-1; no clear D gene. Trimming took 4 bases from V and 4 from J, leaving 10 bases between them. Germline values: CDR1 MDHEN, CDR2 SYDVKM. The CDR3 covers 13 residues. CDR3 DNA sequence: TGTGCCAGCAGTTCGTCCGTAGGCACTGAAGCTTTCTTT. Protein sequence: CASSSSVGTEAFF.

Only a few counts were recorded for this clone. The V call is TRBV12-3 or TRBV12-4, the J call TRBJ2-5; 12 bases fit TRBD2. The CDR3 sequence is 16 residues long. The J segment lost 4 bases and the V segment lost 5 bases, leaving 8 bases of the junction unmatched. CDR3 protein: CASSMTSGGSPETQYF. The CDR3 DNA follows: TGTGCCAGCAGTATGACTAGCGGGGGTAGCCCAGAGACCCAGTACTTC.

This clone was observed at least ten times. The chain couples TRBV6-4 to TRBJ2-7, with D possibly TRBD2 on 6 matching bases. CDR1 MRHNA and CDR2 SNTAGT come from the germline V gene. This CDR3 is 18 amino acids long. The V end lost 0 bases, the J end lost 0 bases, and 18 bases lay between the germline ends. CDR3 region: CASSDSSSGRENSYEQYF. DNA of the CDR3: TGTGCCAGCAGTGACTCGAGTAGTGGTCGGGAGAACTCCTACGAGCAGTACTTC.

This clone has ten or more counts. For the CDR3, the DNA is TGTGCCTGGAGTCCGACAACTGGAAACACCATATATTTT. Residues: CAWSPTTGNTIYF. The V gene is TRBV30, the J gene TRBJ1-3; D uncertain. Germline V gene data show CDR1 as GTSNPN and CDR2 as SVGIG (reference sequence). Trimming took 2 bases from V and 2 from J, leaving 7 bases between them. There are 13 residues in the CDR3.

The V call is TRBV19, the J call TRBJ1-4; TRBD1 is a possible D gene (6 bases). The germline V gene encodes CDR1 LNHDA and CDR2 SQIVND (reference sequence). The V end lost 2 bases, the J end lost 8 bases, and 12 bases lay between the germline ends. The CDR3 runs 14 residues. The CDR3 DNA reads as TGTGCCAGTAGTATAAGGGCAGGGGAGGAAAAACTGTTTTTT. Protein: CASSIRAGEEKLFF.

This clone was seen at least ten times. The chain employs TRBV5-1 and TRBJ1-1; possibly TRBD1 for D (5 bases). The CDR3 is made up of 16 amino acids. Germline V gene sequence: CDR1 SGHRS, CDR2 YFSETQ. V was trimmed by 0 bases and J by 0 bases, leaving 12 bases between them. The CDR3 sequence: CASSLAGVTVNTEAFF. The CDR3 coding sequence is TGCGCCAGCAGCTTGGCCGGTGTGACAGTGAACACTGAAGCTTTCTTT.

This clone has at least ten counts. The rearrangement joins TRBV5-4 to TRBJ1-1; TRBD1 is a possible D gene (5 bases). V dropped 4 bases and J dropped 2 bases, with 15 bases sitting between them. Germline V gene sequence: CDR1 SGHNT, CDR2 YYREEE (reference sequence). The length of the CDR3 is 15 residues. CDR3 loop: CASSPPIGANTEAFF. The CDR3 DNA is TGTGCCAGCAGCCCGCCGATCGGGGCAAACACTGAAGCTTTCTTT.

Only one count was recorded for this clone. The sample has other DNA sequences that encode this CDR3 too. This rearrangement joins TRBV28 to TRBJ2-7, with unresolved D. The CDR3 has 16 residues. Deletions cut 2 bases from V and 6 bases from J, with 20 bases between. Germline lookup yields CDR1 MDHEN and CDR2 SYDVKM. CDR3 nucleotides: TGTGCCAGCAGTTTAATCGCAGCCTCTCCCCGGGTCGAGCAGTACTTC. Translating it yields CASSLIAASPRVEQYF.

This clone was counted a few times. A much larger clone differs by one base, so this may be a read error. The chain carries TRBV7-6 and TRBJ2-1; tentative D call: TRBD2 (5 bases). CDR1 and CDR2 (germline): SGHVS, FNYEAQ. The CDR3 is made up of 16 amino acids. The CDR3 nucleotides are TGTGCCAGCAGCTTAGATCTCCTAGCCCGCTACGATGAGCAGTTCTTC. Its translation is CASSLDLLARYDEQFF.

Ten or more counts support this clone. The same CDR3 arises from other DNA sequences in this sample as well. Here the CDR3 reads CASSRTIGGNEKLFF. The CDR3 nucleotides read TGTGCCAGCAGCCGAACCATTGGGGGGAATGAAAAACTGTTTTTT. The V call is TRBV7-9, the J call TRBJ1-4; tentatively, D is TRBD1 (5 bases). Between the trimmed V and J ends, which lost 5 bases and 5 bases, there was a span of 15 bases. The germline CDR1 and CDR2 sequences are SEHNR and FQNEAQ (reference sequence). The CDR3 spans 15 residues.

In this sample, this clone turned up a few times. This chain connects TRBV19 to TRBJ1-3; 7 bases line up with TRBD1. J was trimmed by 0 bases and V by 10 bases; bases with no gene match: 6. CDR3 length: 14 amino acids. In germline, CDR1 is LNHDA, CDR2 SQIVND (reference sequence). The CDR3 DNA is TGTGCCACCTCTCGGACAGGCTCTGGAAACACCATATATTTT. This encodes CATSRTGSGNTIYF.

This clone was seen at least ten times. This CDR3 is CSASPTSSSYNEQFF. The DNA for the CDR3 is TGCAGTGCTAGCCCAACTAGTAGCTCCTACAATGAGCAGTTCTTC. V usage is TRBV20-1 and J usage is TRBJ2-1; weak D call: TRBD2 (5 bases). V was shortened by 3 bases and J by 0 bases, with 12 bases between the two germline ends. The CDR3 has 15 amino acids. The germline gives CDR1 DFQATT, CDR2 SNEGSKA (reference sequence).

As concerns this clone: Possible read error: a much larger clone is one base away. The chain recombines TRBV6-4 with TRBJ1-1; 8 bases fit TRBD1. There are 14 residues in the CDR3. Germline loops: CDR1 MRHNA, CDR2 SNTAGT. The CDR3 nucleotides read TGTGCCAGCAGTGCCAACCCAGGGACAGGCGGAGCTTTATTT. Translated: CASSANPGTGGALF.

This clone was seen a handful of times. This may come from a read error, since a much larger clone is one base off. This sequence joins TRBV6-2 or TRBV6-3 and TRBJ2-2; the match to TRBD1 covers 7 bases. The CDR3 length is 14 residues. The germline CDR1 and CDR2 sequences are MNHEY and SVGEGT. V lost 6 bases, J lost 5 bases, and 6 bases stayed unmatched. This CDR3 is CASRGQLDTGELFF. Written as DNA, the CDR3 is TGTGCCAGCAGGGGACAGCTAGATACCGGGGAGCTGTTTTTT.

In this sample, this clone turned up a few times. Different DNA sequences within this sample yield the same CDR3. The rearrangement joins TRBV5-4 to TRBJ2-2, with a weak D call TRBD2 (6 bases). The V and J ends lost 1 base and 6 bases respectively, with 16 bases between them. The CDR3 has 16 amino acids. Germline V gene sequence: CDR1 SGHNT, CDR2 YYREEE (reference sequence). In DNA form, the CDR3 reads TGTGCCAGCAGCTTGAGAGACGGGAGAGGCTCCGGGGAGCTGTTTTTT. The encoded protein is CASSLRDGRGSGELFF. Variable domain in full (rest from reference TRBV5-4 and TRBJ2-2): ETGVTQSPTHLIKTRGQQVTLRCSSQSGHNTVSWYQQALGQGPQFIFQYYREEENGRGNFPPRFSGLQFPNYSSELNVNALELDDSALYLCASSLRDGRGSGELFFGEGSRLTVL.

This clone came up a few times. The V gene is TRBV20-1, the J gene TRBJ1-1, with 8 nucleotides matching TRBD1. V lost 3 bases to trimming and J lost 0 bases; unmatched junction nucleotides: 9. The CDR3 totals 16 residues. Germline loops: CDR1 DFQATT, CDR2 SNEGSKA (reference sequence). The CDR3 is CSARDSGGAVNTEAFF. The CDR3 nucleotides read TGCAGTGCTAGGGACTCAGGGGGCGCAGTGAACACTGAAGCTTTCTTT.

A word on this clone: One junction end does not reproduce the germline sequence, and a read error may be involved. The chain has TRBV6-1 and TRBJ2-2; TRBD2 is a possible D gene (5 bases). Germline-derived CDR1 and CDR2 are MNHNS and SASEGT. The CDR3 spans 14 residues. As DNA, the CDR3 is TGTGCCATCAGTGACGGACCAGACACCGGGGAGCTGGTTTTT. It translates to CAISDGPDTGELVF.

This clone appeared many times. The chain joins TRBV5-4 to TRBJ2-2, with D tentatively TRBD1 (5 bases). Germline CDR1 SGHNT, CDR2 YYREEE (reference sequence). Trimming stripped 0 bases from V and 1 base from J, with 10 bases between. CDR3 length: 16 amino acids. CDR3 coding DNA: TGTGCCAGCAGCTTGGCCACCCAGGGGAACACCGGGGAGCTGTTTTTT. Translated: CASSLATQGNTGELFF.

This clone was observed at least ten times. Other DNA sequences in the sample encode the same CDR3. The gene calls are TRBV5-1 and TRBJ1-1; D gene unclear. The CDR3 loop spans 13 amino acids. The V gene's germline CDR1 is SGHRS and CDR2 YFSETQ. The germline V and J ends were trimmed by 3 bases and 0 bases, with 6 bases remaining between them. CDR3 sequence reads: CASSSDLNTEAFF. Written as DNA, the CDR3 is TGCGCCAGCAGCTCAGACCTGAACACTGAAGCTTTCTTT. Using reference TRBV5-1 and TRBJ1-1 for the parts outside the CDR3, the full variable domain is KAGVTQTPRYLIKTRGQQVTLSCSPISGHRSVSWYQQTPGQGLQFLFEYFSETQRNKGNFPGRFSGRQFSNSRSEMNVSTLELGDSALYLCASSSDLNTEAFFGQGTRLTVV.

Regarding this clone: This sample also contains other DNA sequences that code for the same CDR3. J is TRBJ1-5 and V is TRBV20-1; tentatively, D is TRBD1 (5 bases). Germline-derived CDR1 and CDR2 are DFQATT and SNEGSKA (reference sequence). V dropped 3 bases and J dropped 7 bases, with 10 bases sitting between them. The CDR3 contains 12 residues. CDR3 protein: CSASSGLQPQHF. CDR3 in DNA: TGCAGTGCTAGTTCAGGGCTGCAGCCCCAGCATTTT.

This chain links TRBV6-5 with TRBJ2-5, with D maybe TRBD2 (5 bases). The CDR3 spans 16 residues. Germline V gives CDR1 MNHEY, CDR2 SVGAGI. CDR3 loop: CASGYSVSAMSRTQYF. As DNA, the CDR3 is TGTGCAAGCGGTTACTCGGTCAGCGCCATGTCCAGGACCCAGTACTTC.

This clone was counted at least ten times. The CDR3 DNA reads as TGTGCCAGCAGCTTAGGTGGCCCGGGCTACGAGCAGTACTTC. This gives the protein CASSLGGPGYEQYF. V gene TRBV7-9 combines with J gene TRBJ2-7; D gene uncertain. The CDR3 is 14 residues long. The V gene lost 1 base and the J gene lost 3 bases, with 10 bases spanning the gap. The germline CDR1 and CDR2 sequences are SEHNR and FQNEAQ (reference sequence).

In this sample, this clone turned up a few times. The J gene is TRBJ2-5, the V gene TRBV2, with a tentative D call TRBD2 (6 bases). Germline CDR1 SNHLY, CDR2 FYNNEI. The germline V and J ends were trimmed by 6 bases and 1 base, with 12 bases remaining between them. There are 14 residues in the CDR3. The CDR3: CASSPGGLQETQYF. DNA for the CDR3: TGTGCCAGCAGCCCCGGGGGACTCCAAGAGACCCAGTACTTC.